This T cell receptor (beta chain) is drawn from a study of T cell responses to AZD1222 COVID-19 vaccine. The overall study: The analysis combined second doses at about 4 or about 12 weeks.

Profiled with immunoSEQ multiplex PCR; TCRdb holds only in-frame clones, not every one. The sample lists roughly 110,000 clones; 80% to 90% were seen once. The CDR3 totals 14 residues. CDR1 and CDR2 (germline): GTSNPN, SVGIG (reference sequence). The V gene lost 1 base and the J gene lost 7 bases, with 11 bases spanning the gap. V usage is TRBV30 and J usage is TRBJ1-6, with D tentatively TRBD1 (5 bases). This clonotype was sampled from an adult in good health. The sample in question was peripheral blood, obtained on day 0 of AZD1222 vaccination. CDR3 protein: CAWSGGLGNSPLHF. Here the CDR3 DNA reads TGTGCCTGGAGTGGGGGCCTCGGGAATTCACCCCTCCACTTT.